The 5 T cell receptor beta chains below all came from one sample that was sequenced in a study of blood T cell repertoires in COVID-19. Using immunoSEQ multiplex PCR, the repertoire was profiled, and TCRdb retains in-frame clones only, with some absent. The sample records roughly 410,000 clones, about 89% being singletons. Sequencing was carried out using peripheral blood. These receptors were taken from a woman between 55 and 75 years old with COVID-19, enrolled during active disease.

The table lists this clone with a few counts. The chain uses TRBV4-1 and TRBJ1-5, with 7 bases identical to TRBD1. Germline CDR1 is MGHRA and CDR2 is YSYEKL. The J segment lost 4 bases and the V segment lost 2 bases, leaving 8 bases of the junction unmatched. The CDR3 runs 16 residues. This CDR3 is CASSQLSGQLNQPQHF. In DNA form, the CDR3 reads TGCGCCAGCAGCCAACTCTCGGGACAGCTTAATCAGCCCCAGCATTTT.

The chain employs TRBV10-3 and TRBJ2-2; the D gene is possibly TRBD2 (6 bases). Deletions cut 6 bases from V and 4 bases from J, with 18 bases between. In germline, CDR1 is ENHRY, CDR2 SYGVKD. The CDR3 is 16 residues long. CDR3 amino acids: CAISLLRDLSTGELFF. CDR3 bases: TGTGCCATCAGCCTCCTCCGGGACTTGTCCACCGGGGAGCTGTTTTTT.

The chain joins TRBV19 to TRBJ1-1; unclear D gene. The CDR3 extends over 15 amino acids. Germline assignment: CDR1 LNHDA and CDR2 SQIVND (reference sequence). Trimming took 2 bases from V and 0 from J, leaving 10 bases between them. The CDR3 loop is CASSIKAGLNTEAFF. The CDR3, as DNA: TGTGCCAGTAGTATAAAAGCAGGTTTGAACACTGAAGCTTTCTTT.

In its sample, this clone was seen a few times. CDR3 bases: TGTGCCAGCAGCTTGGGGGCAGGGAACCTGGTGACCCAGTACTTC. Translated: CASSLGAGNLVTQYF. V gene TRBV5-6 combines with J gene TRBJ2-5, with D possibly matching TRBD1 (5 bases). Germline V gene sequence: CDR1 SGHDT, CDR2 YYEEEE. This CDR3 has 15 residues. Trimming took 0 bases from V and 7 from J, leaving 16 bases between them.

DNA for the CDR3: TGTGCCTGGAGTGTCAGGGCGGCCACTGAAGCTTTCTTT. Translated: CAWSVRAATEAFF. The rearrangement uses TRBV30 and TRBJ1-1, with D perhaps matching TRBD1 (5 bases). V lost 0 bases and J lost 4, with 9 bases in between. This CDR3 contains 13 residues. Germline CDR1 and CDR2: GTSNPN and SVGIG (reference sequence).